These T cell receptor beta chains were read from a single sample in a study of blood T cell repertoires in COVID-19. Profiled with immunoSEQ multiplex PCR; TCRdb holds only in-frame clones, not every one. The profile shows 150,000 to 200,000 clones, around 90% of them singletons. Sample: peripheral blood. The receptors were sampled from a woman between 45 and 65 years old with acute or convalescent COVID-19. Each CDR3 is given with its conserved first and last residue. D genes are given only for firm matches. Size is omitted from some rows. Given values are once, few, many or a class for expanded clones.

TRBJ2-5 TRBV5-1 . TRBD1 CASSFRVTGGPIAETQYF TGCGCCAGCAGCTTCCGGGTGACAGGGGGCCCGATTGCAGAAACCCAGTACTTC
TRBJ2-7 TRBV18 . TRBD2 CASSSSSGRAPGFSSYEQYF TGTGCCAGCTCATCCTCTAGCGGAAGGGCCCCGGGTTTTAGCTCCTACGAGCAGTACTTC
TRBJ1-1 TRBV12-5 . TRBD1 CASGIGTAEAFF TGTGCTAGTGGTATAGGGACAGCTGAAGCTTTCTTT
TRBJ1-1 TRBV27 . . CASSLRVQRGTEAFF TGTGCCAGCAGTCTCCGGGTCCAAAGGGGCACTGAAGCTTTCTTT
TRBJ1-6 TRBV2 . TRBD1 CASTLEGANNSPLHF TGTGCCAGCACACTAGAGGGGGCCAATAATTCACCCCTCCACTTT
TRBJ2-3 TRBV20-1 . TRBD1 CSASSRTGADTQYF TGCAGTGCTAGTAGTAGGACAGGGGCGGATACGCAGTATTTT
TRBJ1-3 TRBV11-2 . . CASSPRAGVNTIYF TGTGCCAGCAGCCCTCGGGCAGGGGTAAACACCATATATTTT
TRBJ1-2 TRBV19 . . CASSIPGYGYTF TGTGCCAGTAGTATACCAGGGTATGGCTACACCTTC
TRBJ2-3 TRBV6-4 . TRBD2 CASTSGLVLDRPDTQYF TGTGCCAGCACATCGGGACTAGTGCTTGACCGCCCAGATACGCAGTATTTT
TRBJ2-5 TRBV3-1/TRBV3-2 . TRBD2 CASSQAPAGAGETQYF TGTGCCAGCAGCCAAGCCCCAGCGGGGGCGGGGGAGACCCAGTACTTC
TRBJ2-1 TRBV5-1 . TRBD2 CASSLAGGLAGNNEQFF TGCGCCAGCAGCTTGGCGGGGGGACTAGCGGGGAACAATGAGCAGTTCTTC
TRBJ2-5 TRBV5-1 . TRBD2 CASSSGVSGEETQYF TGCGCCAGCAGCTCGGGGGTTAGCGGGGAAGAGACCCAGTACTTC
TRBJ2-7 TRBV19 . . CASSISPGRSEQYF TGTGCCAGTAGTATCAGTCCTGGCCGATCGGAGCAGTACTTC
TRBJ1-1 TRBV6-5 . . CASSHFWGENTEAFF TGTGCCAGCAGTCACTTTTGGGGCGAGAACACTGAAGCTTTCTTT
TRBJ2-7 TRBV12-2 . . CASRLGVKGQGLPSCLF TGTGCAAGTCGCTTAGGAGTGAAAGGACAGGGGTTGCCTAGCTGCCTCTTC
TRBJ1-4 TRBV30 . . CAWSVNGGGGKLFF TGTGCCTGGAGTGTAAACGGGGGTGGGGGGAAACTGTTTTTT
TRBJ2-5 TRBV30 . TRBD2 CAWSVGRVAGVGETQYF TGTGCCTGGAGTGTAGGTCGCGTAGCGGGAGTTGGAGAGACCCAGTACTTC
TRBJ2-1 TRBV5-5 . TRBD2 CASSSEPGLAVAEQFF TGTGCCAGCAGCTCCGAGCCGGGACTAGCGGTCGCTGAGCAGTTCTTC
TRBJ2-5 TRBV7-6 once . CASSLVGGETQYF TGTGCCAGCAGCCTAGTGGGGGGTGAGACCCAGTACTTC
TRBJ1-6 TRBV10-3 few . CAISESDRLGNSPLHF TGTGCCATCAGTGAATCGGACAGATTAGGGAATTCACCCCTCCACTTT
TRBJ2-3 TRBV7-2 . . CASSLERVRTDTQYF TGTGCCAGCAGCTTAGAGAGGGTCCGCACAGATACGCAGTATTTT
TRBJ1-1 TRBV25-1 . . CASSEPATAAGTEAFF TGTGCCAGCAGTGAACCCGCGACAGCGGCGGGGACTGAAGCTTTCTTT
TRBJ1-1 TRBV19 . . CASTAGDKGLSEAFF TGTGCCAGTACCGCCGGGGACAAGGGTTTGTCTGAAGCTTTCTTT
TRBJ1-1 TRBV18 . TRBD1 CASSITGTANVNTEAFF TGTGCCAGCTCAATAACCGGGACAGCGAACGTGAACACTGAAGCTTTCTTT
TRBJ1-2 TRBV6-2/TRBV6-3 . TRBD1 CASSQSGTGRYGYTF TGTGCCAGCAGCCAATCCGGGACAGGAAGATATGGCTACACCTTC
TRBJ2-3 TRBV7-2 . . CASSLARQLTTDTQYF TGTGCCAGCAGCTTAGCGCGACAGCTGACCACAGATACGCAGTATTTT
TRBJ2-1 TRBV29-1 . TRBD2 CSVRGLAGPSSYNEQFF TGCAGCGTTAGGGGACTAGCGGGGCCCAGCTCCTACAATGAGCAGTTCTTC
TRBJ2-1 TRBV5-1 . TRBD2 CASSLALAVNNEQFF TGCGCCAGCAGCTTGGCCCTAGCGGTTAACAATGAGCAGTTCTTC
TRBJ1-2 TRBV11-2 . . CASSSQVNYGYTF TGTGCCAGCAGCTCACAGGTTAACTATGGCTACACCTTC
TRBJ1-1 TRBV7-9 few . CASSPTGNTEAFF TGTGCCAGCAGCCCTACAGGAAACACTGAAGCTTTCTTT
TRBJ1-3 TRBV7-2 . . CASSLSTAAGNTIYF TGTGCCAGCAGCTTAAGCACAGCTGCTGGAAACACCATATATTTT
TRBJ2-5 TRBV11-3 . . CASSTAETQYF TGTGCCAGCAGCACAGCTGAGACCCAGTACTTC
TRBJ2-7 TRBV27 . TRBD1 CASSLGTGEYEQYF TGTGCCAGCAGTTTAGGGACAGGGGAATACGAGCAGTACTTC
TRBJ2-3 TRBV5-1 . TRBD2 CASSPGGFDTQYF TGCGCCAGCAGCCCGGGGGGTTTTGATACGCAGTATTTT
TRBJ1-2 TRBV7-9 . . CASSFGHPGYGYTF TGTGCCAGCAGCTTCGGACACCCTGGCTATGGCTACACCTTC
TRBJ2-1 TRBV6-5 . . CASSYLRLGANEQFF TGTGCCAGCAGTTACCTCCGACTAGGGGCCAATGAGCAGTTCTTC
TRBJ2-7 TRBV6-5 . TRBD1 CASSTWDRGGEQYF TGTGCCAGCAGTACCTGGGACAGGGGAGGCGAGCAGTACTTC
TRBJ2-7 TRBV14 once . CASSQLAEQYF TGTGCCAGCAGCCAGTTAGCAGAGCAGTACTTC
TRBJ2-7 TRBV5-4 . TRBD1 CASSRDSYEQYF TGTGCCAGCAGCCGGGACAGCTACGAGCAGTACTTC
TRBJ1-3 TRBV7-9 . TRBD1 CASSRTGGGNTIYF TGTGCCAGCAGCCGGACAGGGGGAGGAAACACCATATATTTT
TRBJ1-2 TRBV11-3 . . CASSLWGEDYGYTF TGTGCCAGCAGCTTATGGGGGGAAGACTATGGCTACACCTTC
TRBJ2-2 TRBV30 . . CAWTMRGFTGELFF TGTGCCTGGACTATGAGGGGGTTCACCGGGGAGCTGTTTTTT
TRBJ2-5 TRBV7-8 once TRBD2 CASSHPPGREGPSRETQYF TGTGCCAGCAGCCACCCTCCGGGGCGGGAGGGCCCGTCACGTGAGACCCAGTACTTC
TRBJ1-2 TRBV6-5 . . CASKSGSNYGYTF TGTGCCAGCAAGTCAGGGTCTAACTATGGCTACACCTTC
TRBJ2-4 TRBV6-2/TRBV6-3 . TRBD1 CASSRGQGRNIQYF TGTGCCAGCAGCCGAGGACAGGGACGGAACATTCAGTACTTC
TRBJ2-7 TRBV5-6 once TRBD2 CASGPPGRLAGGLYEQYF TGTGCCAGCGGACCCCCAGGGAGACTAGCGGGAGGACTCTACGAGCAGTACTTC
TRBJ2-5 TRBV20-1 once . CSASLTGVQETQYF TGCAGTGCTAGTCTAACGGGGGTCCAAGAGACCCAGTACTTC
TRBJ1-5 TRBV25-1 . . CASSESRDWEPQHF TGTGCCAGCAGTGAATCCAGGGACTGGGAGCCCCAGCATTTT
TRBJ2-1 TRBV3-1/TRBV3-2 . TRBD2 CASTQSGGLVF TGTGCCAGCACCCAAAGTGGGGGACTAGTCTTC
TRBJ2-3 TRBV20-1 . TRBD1 CSARRGDRDYF TGCAGTGCTAGACGCGGGGACAGGGACTATTTT